The clone carrying this T cell receptor (beta chain) came up many times. The CDR3 is 16 amino acids. The germline V gene has CDR1 MNHNS and CDR2 SASEGT. The germline V and J ends were trimmed by 2 bases and 4 bases, with 18 bases remaining between them. In TCRdb, the reads were re-called with MiXCR into one record per CDR3 protein. This sample carries about 240,000 distinct CDR3 sequences, 29% of them seen once, and the ten largest clones take almost 7.5%. The data were obtained in a study of kidney transplant recipient with SARS-CoV-2 infection. The material sequenced was a blood sample, taken at baseline and on day 111 from a kidney transplant recipient. The chain links TRBV6-1 to TRBJ2-7; D possibly corresponds to TRBD1 (6 bases). This clonotype was sampled from a male patient between 25 and 39 years old who had COVID-19 and was a kidney transplant recipient. Some of these T cells may belong to the graft donor. CDR3 region: CASSEPTMDSYYEQYF. DNA of the CDR3: TGTGCCAGCAGTGAACCTACTATGGACAGCTATTACGAGCAGTACTTC.